These 25 T cell receptor beta chains originate from one sample sequenced in a study of T cells in localized non-small cell lung cancer (dated by TCRdb to 2018 to 2021). Receptor libraries were prepared by the immunoSEQ multiplex PCR assay. What TCRdb holds here is the immuneACCESS table cut down to in-frame rearrangements. Part of the clones is not present; checked against another copy, under half of the missing clones reflect an unresolved V gene, and the others are unexplained. This sample has about 40,000 clones in its table, and 81% of those were observed once. Around 7.8% of the sample is taken by the ten largest. This specimen consisted of peripheral blood mononuclear cells, obtained before any cancer treatment. Every receptor here comes from a male donor aged 60 or over with stage II lung adenocarcinoma.

This clone was picked up a small number of times. The chain couples TRBV5-5 to TRBJ2-1; D call uncertain. The CDR3 totals 15 residues. Per germline, CDR1 SGHKS and CDR2 YYEKEE (reference sequence). The ends were cut back, 0 bases at V and 0 bases at J, with 7 bases in the middle. The CDR3 bases are TGTGCCAGCAGCTTGGAGGGCGCCTCCTACAATGAGCAGTTCTTC. Amino acid sequence: CASSLEGASYNEQFF.

This rearrangement joins TRBV5-4 to TRBJ2-1; D call uncertain. The CDR3 has 11 residues. The V gene lost 4 bases and the J gene lost 8 bases, with 7 bases spanning the gap. The germline gives CDR1 SGHNT, CDR2 YYREEE (reference sequence). CDR3 sequence reads: CASSIIHEQFF. DNA for the CDR3: TGTGCCAGCAGCATCATCCATGAGCAGTTCTTC. Full variable domain (remainder filled in from reference TRBV5-4 and TRBJ2-1): ETGVTQSPTHLIKTRGQQVTLRCSSQSGHNTVSWYQQALGQGPQFIFQYYREEENGRGNFPPRFSGLQFPNYSSELNVNALELDDSALYLCASSIIHEQFFGPGTRLTVL.

This chain uses TRBV11-2 with TRBJ2-2; 7 bases match TRBD2. V shed 2 bases and J 1 base; nucleotides not matched to a gene: 1. The CDR3 is 15 residues long. Germline values: CDR1 SGHAT, CDR2 FQNNGV. CDR3 sequence (DNA): TGTGCCAGCAGCTTAAGGACTAGGAACACCGGGGAGCTGTTTTTT. This gives the protein CASSLRTRNTGELFF.

The sample holds one count of this clone. The chain links TRBV19 to TRBJ2-5, with 7 nucleotides matching TRBD2. The CDR3 length is 13 residues. The germline CDR1 and CDR2 sequences are LNHDA and SQIVND (reference sequence). V gave up 3 bases and J gave up 4 bases; unmatched junction bases: 2. CDR3 sequence (DNA): TGTGCCAGTAGTATGTCGGGGGGAGAGACCCAGTACTTC. It translates to CASSMSGGETQYF.

The gene calls are TRBV7-2 and TRBJ2-5, with 8 bases aligning to TRBD1. The CDR3 loop spans 14 amino acids. Germline values: CDR1 SGHTA, CDR2 FQGNSA. V dropped 1 base and J dropped 6; count of bases not matched to a gene: 4. CDR3 sequence: CASSLGRGPKTQYF. CDR3 coding DNA: TGTGCCAGCAGCTTAGGCAGGGGGCCCAAGACCCAGTACTTC.

This chain connects TRBV6-5 to TRBJ1-4; the D gene is possibly TRBD1 (6 bases). This CDR3 region has 13 residues. Germline V CDR1 and CDR2: MNHEY, SVGAGI. V dropped 6 bases and J dropped 8 bases, with 13 bases sitting between them. The CDR3 spells CASSRYRAEKLFF. The CDR3 DNA is TGTGCCAGCAGCCGATACAGGGCCGAAAAACTGTTTTTT.

The chain has TRBV2 and TRBJ1-1; the match to TRBD1 covers 7 bases. Germline CDR1 and CDR2: SNHLY and FYNNEI. This CDR3 comprises 13 residues. Germline trimming cut 6 bases from V and 4 bases from J; bases unmatched to any gene: 5. This chain's CDR3 is CASRVTGFTEAFF. The CDR3 bases are TGTGCCAGCAGGGTGACAGGGTTCACTGAAGCTTTCTTT.

The chain is built from TRBV30 and TRBJ1-4; D unresolved. CDR3 length: 16 amino acids. Trimming shortened V by 2 bases and J by 8 bases, and 21 bases separated the two germline ends. CDR1 GTSNPN and CDR2 SVGIG come from the germline V gene (reference sequence). The CDR3 is CAWSPKMTRAEEKLFF. CDR3 sequence (DNA): TGTGCCTGGAGTCCTAAAATGACTCGGGCGGAGGAAAAACTGTTTTTT.

The V gene is TRBV29-1, the J gene TRBJ2-1; 8 bases line up with TRBD2. The CDR3 covers 15 residues. The junction had 16 bases not matched to a gene; V was cut back by 7 bases and J by 8 bases. Germline V gives CDR1 SQVTM, CDR2 ANQGSEA. The CDR3 DNA reads TGCAGCGAACGGGGGGGAACGGGGAGGAGTGATGAGCAGTTCTTC. Protein: CSERGGTGRSDEQFF.

The V call is TRBV28, the J call TRBJ1-4, with D possibly matching TRBD1 (6 bases). Between the trimmed V and J ends, which lost 3 bases and 4 bases, there was a span of 12 bases. Germline V CDR1 and CDR2: MDHEN, SYDVKM. The CDR3 extends over 15 amino acids. The CDR3 region is CASSFGTGSNEKLFF. CDR3 DNA: TGTGCCAGCAGTTTCGGTACAGGGAGTAATGAAAAACTGTTTTTT. The whole variable domain, remainder taken from reference TRBV28 and TRBJ1-4, is DVKVTQSSRYLVKRTGEKVFLECVQDMDHENMFWYRQDPGLGLRLIYFSYDVKMKEKGDIPEGYSVSREKKERFSLILESASTNQTSMYLCASSFGTGSNEKLFFGSGTQLSVL.

V and J are TRBV19 and TRBJ1-1; TRBD1 is a possible D gene (6 bases). Germline V gene sequence: CDR1 LNHDA, CDR2 SQIVND (reference sequence). The CDR3 extends over 16 amino acids. The V end lost 3 bases, the J end lost 1 base, and 15 bases lay between the germline ends. This CDR3 reads CASSMGWGAPNTEAFF. CDR3 nucleotide sequence: TGTGCCAGTAGTATGGGTTGGGGGGCCCCGAACACTGAAGCTTTCTTT.

The rearrangement joins TRBV27 to TRBJ2-7; 8 bases are a match to TRBD1. This CDR3 has 14 amino acids. The germline gives CDR1 MNHEY, CDR2 SMNVEV (reference sequence). The V gene end was trimmed by 3 bases and the J gene end by 12 bases; junction bases not matched to a gene: 13. CDR3 residues: CASSFEGTGYKSYF. The CDR3 coding sequence is TGTGCCAGCAGTTTCGAAGGGACAGGATATAAGTCGTACTTC.

The gene calls are TRBV4-2 and TRBJ1-5, with D perhaps TRBD1 (6 bases). The V end was cut by 5 bases, the J end by 9 bases, with 17 bases between. The germline CDR1 and CDR2 sequences are LGHNA and YNFKEQ. This CDR3 region has 14 residues. The CDR3 nucleotides read TGTGCCAGCAGCAAAGGGGAGGGGGGCTCGCCCCAGCATTTT. Translation gives CASSKGEGGSPQHF.

The V gene is TRBV7-9, the J gene TRBJ1-2; D remains unclear. Trimming left V 1 base short and J 8 bases short, with 11 bases between. This CDR3 comprises 13 residues. Germline CDR1 is SEHNR and CDR2 is FQNEAQ (reference sequence). The CDR3 loop reads CASSLGGLGGYTF. Here the CDR3 DNA reads TGTGCCAGCAGCTTAGGCGGATTGGGGGGCTACACCTTC.

The rearrangement links TRBV7-2 to TRBJ2-7; D perhaps matches TRBD1 (6 bases). The CDR3 extends over 17 amino acids. V gave up 1 base and J gave up 0 bases, with 16 bases separating them. The germline V gene encodes CDR1 SGHTA and CDR2 FQGNSA. CDR3: CASSLGLYRASSYEQYF. As DNA, the CDR3 is TGTGCCAGCAGCTTAGGGTTATACAGGGCAAGCTCCTACGAGCAGTACTTC.

This clone was observed a few times. CDR3 coding DNA: TGTGCCAGCAGTTTAGGGCAGGGGGTTGAGCACACCTTC. Amino acid sequence: CASSLGQGVEHTF. The rearrangement joins TRBV28 to TRBJ1-2; 7 bases are a match to TRBD1. V was pared by 2 bases and J by 12 bases, with 9 bases of the junction left unmatched. From germline, CDR1 is MDHEN and CDR2 SYDVKM. This CDR3 is 13 amino acids long.

In its sample, this clone was seen a few times. DNA for the CDR3: TGTGCCAGTAGTTTCGGGACAGGGGGCACTGAAGCTTTCTTT. The encoded protein is CASSFGTGGTEAFF. The genes are TRBV19 and TRBJ1-1, with 11 bases lining up with TRBD1. The CDR3 length is 14 residues. Germline V lookup: CDR1 LNHDA, CDR2 SQIVND (reference sequence). V lost 5 bases and J lost 4; bases outside the gene matches: 3.

This clone is deemed medium-sized. The chain employs TRBV30 and TRBJ1-2; the D gene is possibly TRBD1 (5 bases). CDR1 is GTSNPN, CDR2 SVGIG, per germline (reference sequence). This CDR3 has 15 amino acids. V lost 3 bases to trimming and J lost 0 bases, with 14 bases between them. This CDR3 is CAWSAKQGANYGYTF. As DNA, the CDR3 is TGTGCCTGGAGCGCCAAGCAGGGCGCTAACTATGGCTACACCTTC.

V is TRBV5-1 and J is TRBJ1-4, with D unresolved. Germline V CDR1 and CDR2: SGHRS, YFSETQ. The V end was cut by 2 bases, the J end by 5 bases, with 13 bases between. The CDR3 is 15 residues long. CDR3 DNA sequence: TGCGCCAGCAGCTTTCTTGGAGGAGCGAATGAAAAACTGTTTTTT. It encodes CASSFLGGANEKLFF.

The chain combines TRBV19 with TRBJ1-1; 8 bases are shared with TRBD1. Germline V gene lookup returns CDR1 LNHDA and CDR2 SQIVND (reference sequence). CDR3 length: 14 amino acids. V lost 5 bases to trimming and J lost 1 base; unmatched junction nucleotides: 3. DNA of the CDR3: TGTGCCAGTAGTTCCGGGACAGGGAACACTGAAGCTTTCTTT. Its protein product is CASSSGTGNTEAFF.

The V and J genes are TRBV2 and TRBJ2-3; D assignment may be TRBD1 or TRBD2 (5 bases each). Germline loops: CDR1 SNHLY, CDR2 FYNNEI. The CDR3 runs to 14 residues. With 3 bases removed from V and 3 bases from J, the gap between germline ends came to 10 bases. The CDR3 here is CASSEGPATDTQYF. CDR3 nucleotide sequence: TGTGCCAGCAGTGAGGGACCGGCTACAGATACGCAGTATTTT.

This chain connects TRBV2 to TRBJ2-7; the match to TRBD1 covers 7 bases. CDR3 length equals 15 residues. Per germline, CDR1 SNHLY and CDR2 FYNNEI. The V segment lost 2 bases and the J segment 5 bases; nucleotides outside the gene matches: 9. CDR3 in DNA: TGTGCCAGCAGTGAATCAGGGGGAGAGGAACACGAGCAGTACTTC. It specifies CASSESGGEEHEQYF. Filled out from reference TRBV2 and TRBJ2-7, the complete variable domain reads EPEVTQTPSHQVTQMGQEVILRCVPISNHLYFYWYRQILGQKVEFLVSFYNNEISEKSEIFDDQFSVERPDGSNFTLKIRSTKLEDSAMYFCASSESGGEEHEQYFGPGTRLTVT.

The CDR3 loop reads CASGTSGRQETQYF. The CDR3 DNA reads TGTGCTTCGGGGACTAGCGGCCGCCAAGAGACCCAGTACTTC. The chain has TRBV19 and TRBJ2-5; 11 bases map to TRBD2. Germline V CDR1 and CDR2: LNHDA, SQIVND (reference sequence). The CDR3 runs to 14 residues.

The chain is built from TRBV5-1 and TRBJ2-1; D gene uncertain. This CDR3 is 14 amino acids long. Germline assignment: CDR1 SGHRS and CDR2 YFSETQ. V was trimmed by 2 bases and J by 3 bases, leaving 9 bases between them. CDR3 DNA sequence: TGCGCCAGCAGCTTCCAACCCGACTACAATGAGCAGTTCTTC. Protein sequence: CASSFQPDYNEQFF.

This chain joins TRBV27 and TRBJ1-6; D is perhaps TRBD1 (6 bases). CDR3 size: 14 residues. CDR1 is MNHEY, CDR2 SMNVEV, per germline (reference sequence). Trimming shortened V by 4 bases and J by 7 bases, and 11 bases separated the two germline ends. The CDR3 DNA sequence: TGTGCCAGCAGTTGGGGGGCAGGGAATTCACCCCTCCACTTT. Residues: CASSWGAGNSPLHF.